One sample yielded the 10 T cell receptor beta chains listed below, sequenced in a study of cytomegalovirus exposure and HLA in healthy donors. PCR was performed using 60 Vbeta and 13 Jbeta primers. The assay was immunoSEQ multiplex PCR, and TCRdb's table has in-frame clones only and misses some. The sample has 95,000 to 120,000 clones; roughly 80% are singletons. The sample taken for sequencing was PBMCs. The receptors here all came from a woman younger than 45 in good health and CMV-seropositive.

The V and J genes are TRBV7-9 and TRBJ2-3, with D maybe TRBD2 (7 bases). The CDR3 has 15 amino acids. Trimming cost V 1 base and J 4 bases, with 12 bases left between them. The germline CDR1 and CDR2 sequences are SEHNR and FQNEAQ (reference sequence). In nucleotides, the CDR3 is TGTGCCAGCAGCTTAGTGGGGGGGCCAGCAGATACGCAGTATTTT. Amino acids: CASSLVGGPADTQYF.

The count of this clone is one. The V call is TRBV5-1, the J call TRBJ2-5; 7 bases match TRBD1. The CDR3 has 14 residues. V gave up 4 bases and J gave up 1 base; unmatched junction bases: 4. Germline V gene lookup returns CDR1 SGHRS and CDR2 YFSETQ. The CDR3 reads CASSLGQSQETQYF. The CDR3 region has the DNA TGCGCCAGCAGCCTGGGACAGAGCCAAGAGACCCAGTACTTC.

This clone turned up a few times. The rearrangement uses TRBV5-1 and TRBJ2-2; TRBD1 agrees at 8 bases. Germline V gene sequence: CDR1 SGHRS, CDR2 YFSETQ. The CDR3 extends over 15 amino acids. Losses at the gene ends were 5 bases for V and 0 bases for J; bases not matched to a gene: 3. The CDR3 nucleotides read TGCGCCAGCAGTCCAGGGGGCACGAACACCGGGGAGCTGTTTTTT. Protein product: CASSPGGTNTGELFF. The full variable domain, its missing parts supplied by reference TRBV5-1 and TRBJ2-2, is KAGVTQTPRYLIKTRGQQVTLSCSPISGHRSVSWYQQTPGQGLQFLFEYFSETQRNKGNFPGRFSGRQFSNSRSEMNVSTLELGDSALYLCASSPGGTNTGELFFGEGSRLTVL.

The V gene is TRBV5-1, the J gene TRBJ1-2; the match to TRBD1 covers 11 bases. Unmatched junction bases numbered 9, after V lost 4 bases and J lost 7 bases. Per the germline V gene, CDR1 is SGHRS and CDR2 is YFSETQ. The CDR3 has 15 residues. The CDR3 sequence: CASSPTGTGGGGYTF. The CDR3 DNA reads TGCGCCAGCAGCCCTACAGGGACAGGGGGTGGTGGCTACACCTTC.

This clone has only one observation. This chain uses TRBV6-1 with TRBJ1-4, with 8 bases fitting TRBD1. The germline CDR1 and CDR2 sequences are MNHNS and SASEGT. This CDR3 has 14 amino acids. The V gene end was trimmed by 10 bases and the J gene end by 5 bases; junction bases not matched to a gene: 9. In DNA form, the CDR3 reads TGTGCCACCAGAGACCGGGACAGGAATGAAAAACTGTTTTTT. Amino acids: CATRDRDRNEKLFF.

This sequence joins TRBV19 and TRBJ2-3; no definite D call. The V gene's germline CDR1 is LNHDA and CDR2 SQIVND (reference sequence). This CDR3 comprises 15 residues. The germline V and J ends were trimmed by 7 bases and 0 bases, with 14 bases remaining between them. The CDR3 nucleotides read TGTGCCAGTATCCGACACGAATCTAGCACAGATACGCAGTATTTT. Its protein product is CASIRHESSTDTQYF. Complete variable domain (other parts from reference TRBV19 and TRBJ2-3): DGGITQSPKYLFRKEGQNVTLSCEQNLNHDAMYWYRQDPGQGLRLIYYSQIVNDFQKGDIAEGYSVSREKKESFPLTVTSAQKNPTAFYLCASIRHESSTDTQYFGPGTRLTVL.

This clone was seen a few times. The J gene is TRBJ2-1, the V gene TRBV5-4; 9 nucleotides match TRBD1. With V trimmed by 2 bases and J by 0 bases, 12 bases remained unmatched. Germline assignment: CDR1 SGHNT and CDR2 YYREEE (reference sequence). This CDR3 comprises 19 residues. The CDR3 spells CASSLTFGQGINSYNEQFF. DNA for the CDR3: TGTGCCAGCAGCTTAACATTCGGACAGGGGATAAACTCCTACAATGAGCAGTTCTTC.

The chain carries TRBV2 and TRBJ1-1, with D perhaps matching TRBD1 (6 bases). V was clipped by 7 bases and J by 0 bases, with 12 bases between them. The germline V gene has CDR1 SNHLY and CDR2 FYNNEI. The CDR3 is made up of 14 amino acids. The CDR3 nucleotides are TGTGCCAGCAATTTACAGGGCCTGAACACTGAAGCTTTCTTT. It yields the protein CASNLQGLNTEAFF.

The chain couples TRBV4-1 to TRBJ2-1; a weak D match, TRBD2 (6 bases). The CDR3 runs to 18 residues. Per the germline V gene, CDR1 is MGHRA and CDR2 is YSYEKL. Trimming stripped 0 bases from V and 8 bases from J, with 23 bases between. CDR3 residues: CASSQDPPAGSSSDEQFF. As DNA, the CDR3 is TGCGCCAGCAGCCAAGATCCCCCAGCCGGGAGTTCTTCGGATGAGCAGTTCTTC.

V usage is TRBV14 and J usage is TRBJ1-1; the match to TRBD1 covers 7 bases. Germline lookup yields CDR1 SGHDN and CDR2 FVKESK. Trimming at V came to 5 bases and at J to 6 bases, leaving 9 bases not matched to a gene. The CDR3 loop spans 14 amino acids. CDR3 amino acids: CASSYRGSGPEAFF. In nucleotides, the CDR3 is TGTGCCAGCAGCTACAGGGGATCTGGGCCTGAAGCTTTCTTT.